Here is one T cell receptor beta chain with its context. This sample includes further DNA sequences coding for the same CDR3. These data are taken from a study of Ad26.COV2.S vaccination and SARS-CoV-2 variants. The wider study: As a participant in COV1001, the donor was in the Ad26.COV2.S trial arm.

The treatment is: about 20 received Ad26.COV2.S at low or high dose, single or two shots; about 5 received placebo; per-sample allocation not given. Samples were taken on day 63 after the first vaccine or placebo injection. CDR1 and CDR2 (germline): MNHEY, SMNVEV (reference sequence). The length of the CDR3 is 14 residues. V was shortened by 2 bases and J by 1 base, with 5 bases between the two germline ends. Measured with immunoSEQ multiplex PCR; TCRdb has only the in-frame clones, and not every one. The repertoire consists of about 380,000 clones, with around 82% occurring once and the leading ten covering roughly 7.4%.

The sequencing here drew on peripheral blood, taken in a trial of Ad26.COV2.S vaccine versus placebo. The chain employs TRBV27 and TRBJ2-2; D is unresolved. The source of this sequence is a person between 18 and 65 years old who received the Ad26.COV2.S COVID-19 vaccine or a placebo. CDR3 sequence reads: CASSLGLNTGELFF. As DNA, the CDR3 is TGTGCCAGCAGTTTAGGTTTGAACACCGGGGAGCTGTTTTTT.